A selection of T cell receptor beta chains follows, all from one sample in a study of blood T cell repertoires in COVID-19. Generated by immunoSEQ multiplex PCR, the TCRdb table keeps only in-frame clones and is missing some. The top ten hold 10% to 11% of the sample, which has about 230,000 clones, 70% to 90% seen once. Sequencing was performed on PBMCs or T cells enriched from blood (not recorded which). All receptors come from a man in his thirties or forties who had recovered from COVID-19. The CDR3 runs from the conserved cysteine through the conserved F or W. Each record gives: CDR3 DNA, CDR3 protein, clone size, V gene, J gene, D gene. The D gene is left open where the match is weak. Clone size appears in some rows only: once, few, many, or a class for an expanded clone.

DNA: TGTGCCAGCAGCTCTACGACAGGAAGCTCTGGAAACACCATATATTTT
CDR3: CASSSTTGSSGNTIYF
size: few
V: TRBV11-2
J: TRBJ1-3
D: NA

DNA: TGTGCCAGCAGAGGACTCGGGGCACCCCTCCACTTT
CDR3: CASRGLGAPLHF
size: NA
V: TRBV6-5
J: TRBJ1-6
D: NA

DNA: TGTGCCACGACTACCGGGACAGCTGAAAAACTGTTTTTT
CDR3: CATTTGTAEKLFF
size: NA
V: TRBV2
J: TRBJ1-4
D: TRBD1

DNA: TGTGCCAGCCAACGACAGTACGAGCAGTACTTC
CDR3: CASQRQYEQYF
size: NA
V: TRBV2
J: TRBJ2-7
D: NA

DNA: TGTGCCAGCAGTTACTCGACAGGGACTAGGCAAGAGACCCAGTACTTC
CDR3: CASSYSTGTRQETQYF
size: NA
V: TRBV6-2/TRBV6-3
J: TRBJ2-5
D: NA

DNA: TGTGCCAGCAGTGGTGGCAGGGGTAACCAGCCCCAGCATTTT
CDR3: CASSGGRGNQPQHF
size: NA
V: TRBV2
J: TRBJ1-5
D: NA

DNA: TGTGCCAGCAGCTTGAATCAGGGGTGGGATTCACCCCTCCACTTT
CDR3: CASSLNQGWDSPLHF
size: NA
V: TRBV5-5
J: TRBJ1-6
D: NA

DNA: TGTGCCAGCAGCGTATCGGGCGGGAGGGTGAATGAGCAGTTCTTC
CDR3: CASSVSGGRVNEQFF
size: NA
V: TRBV7-9
J: TRBJ2-1
D: TRBD2

DNA: TGTGCCAGCAGCTCGGACAGTAATTCACCCCTCCACTTT
CDR3: CASSSDSNSPLHF
size: NA
V: TRBV7-9
J: TRBJ1-6
D: NA

DNA: TGTGCCAGTAGTATGGATACCGGGACAGGGTCTTCAGCGTATGGCTACACCTTC
CDR3: CASSMDTGTGSSAYGYTF
size: NA
V: TRBV19
J: TRBJ1-2
D: TRBD1

DNA: TGTGCCAGCAGCTCGACAAGTACTTCAGGAAACACCATATATTTT
CDR3: CASSSTSTSGNTIYF
size: NA
V: TRBV7-2
J: TRBJ1-3
D: NA

DNA: TGTGCCAGCAGCTCGGTGGACTACCAGCACGAGACCCAGTACTTC
CDR3: CASSSVDYQHETQYF
size: NA
V: TRBV9
J: TRBJ2-5
D: NA

DNA: TGTGCCAGTAGTAAGGGACAGGTTAATTCACCCCTCCACTTT
CDR3: CASSKGQVNSPLHF
size: NA
V: TRBV19
J: TRBJ1-6
D: TRBD1

DNA: TGTGCCAGCAGCTTGTATATGGGACAGGGGCACTATGGCTACACCTTC
CDR3: CASSLYMGQGHYGYTF
size: NA
V: TRBV5-8
J: TRBJ1-2
D: TRBD1

DNA: TGTGCCAGCAGCTTAGGGGGGGTAGCCAAAAACATTCAGTACTTC
CDR3: CASSLGGVAKNIQYF
size: NA
V: TRBV7-2
J: TRBJ2-4
D: NA

DNA: TGTGCCAGCAGCCCCGACAGGGGTGGCAACACCATATATTTT
CDR3: CASSPDRGGNTIYF
size: NA
V: TRBV7-8
J: TRBJ1-3
D: TRBD1

DNA: TGTGCCAGCACGGGACAGGCGAAAGAAAAACTGTTTTTT
CDR3: CASTGQAKEKLFF
size: once
V: TRBV7-9
J: TRBJ1-4
D: TRBD1

DNA: TGCGCCAGCAGTGACGGGATGGGGGCCAACGTCCTGACTTTC
CDR3: CASSDGMGANVLTF
size: NA
V: TRBV5-1
J: TRBJ2-6
D: NA

DNA: TGTGCCAGCTCACCTCCTGGACGGGGTACCGGGGAGCTGTTTTTT
CDR3: CASSPPGRGTGELFF
size: NA
V: TRBV18
J: TRBJ2-2
D: NA

DNA: TGTGCCAGCAGCCAACCCGGGCGGGGACAGGGCGTAAAACTGTTTTTT
CDR3: CASSQPGRGQGVKLFF
size: NA
V: TRBV16
J: TRBJ1-4
D: TRBD1

DNA: TGTGCCTGGGTCCCCGGGACCAGGGGGGCCTACGAGCAGTACTTC
CDR3: CAWVPGTRGAYEQYF
size: NA
V: TRBV30
J: TRBJ2-7
D: NA

DNA: TGCGCCAGCAGCCAAGAGGACGGGACAGGGCTCCGGCGCACAGATACGCAGTATTTT
CDR3: CASSQEDGTGLRRTDTQYF
size: few
V: TRBV4-3
J: TRBJ2-3
D: TRBD1

DNA: TGTGCCAGCAAAAGGGGGTATAGCAATCAGCCCCAGCATTTT
CDR3: CASKRGYSNQPQHF
size: NA
V: TRBV6-6
J: TRBJ1-5
D: NA

DNA: TGTGCCAGCAGTGATTTAGAAACCTCCGGCTACACCTTC
CDR3: CASSDLETSGYTF
size: NA
V: TRBV2
J: TRBJ1-2
D: NA

DNA: TGTGCCAGCAGCTCACACCGGGACAGGGGTTCCGGCACTGAAGCTTTCTTT
CDR3: CASSSHRDRGSGTEAFF
size: NA
V: TRBV13
J: TRBJ1-1
D: TRBD1

DNA: TGTGCCAGCAGTTCAGGACAGGGGGCAAGAACTGAAGCTTTCTTT
CDR3: CASSSGQGARTEAFF
size: NA
V: TRBV28
J: TRBJ1-1
D: TRBD1

DNA: TGTGCCAGCAGCCGCGGACTGGAGGGTGGCTACACCTTC
CDR3: CASSRGLEGGYTF
size: NA
V: TRBV3-1/TRBV3-2
J: TRBJ1-2
D: NA

DNA: TGTGCCAGCTCGTTGGGACAGAGCACCGGGGAGCTGTTTTTT
CDR3: CASSLGQSTGELFF
size: NA
V: TRBV18
J: TRBJ2-2
D: TRBD1

DNA: TGTGCCAGCAGCTTTGAGTTTTCGGCGGTTCTGTACTTC
CDR3: CASSFEFSAVLYF
size: NA
V: TRBV12-1
J: TRBJ2-7
D: NA

DNA: TGCGCCAGCCGATTGGGGACTAGCAACACCGGGGAGCTGTTTTTT
CDR3: CASRLGTSNTGELFF
size: NA
V: TRBV5-1
J: TRBJ2-2
D: TRBD2

DNA: TGCGCCAGCAGACCGGGGGACCGGGAAAGCGGAAACACCATATATTTT
CDR3: CASRPGDRESGNTIYF
size: NA
V: TRBV5-1
J: TRBJ1-3
D: NA

DNA: TGTGCCAGCAGTCCCGGGATCCTAACGGGCGAGCAGTACTTC
CDR3: CASSPGILTGEQYF
size: once
V: TRBV6-5
J: TRBJ2-7
D: NA

DNA: TGTGCCAGCAGCTTTCCCGGCGGGGGGAAGAATGAGCAGTTCTTC
CDR3: CASSFPGGGKNEQFF
size: NA
V: TRBV7-2
J: TRBJ2-1
D: TRBD2

DNA: TGTGCCAGCAGCCCGTTCAGCGGGAGCAGTACAGAGACCCAGTACTTC
CDR3: CASSPFSGSSTETQYF
size: few
V: TRBV3-1/TRBV3-2
J: TRBJ2-5
D: TRBD2

DNA: TGTGCCTGGGGCGGACTAGCGGGAGCCTACGAGCAGTACTTC
CDR3: CAWGGLAGAYEQYF
size: NA
V: TRBV30
J: TRBJ2-7
D: TRBD2

DNA: TGTGCCAGCTCACCATCGACAGGGTATGGCAACCAGCCCCAGCATTTT
CDR3: CASSPSTGYGNQPQHF
size: NA
V: TRBV18
J: TRBJ1-5
D: TRBD1

DNA: TGTGCCAGCAGCCAAGGGGCTGGGTCCTACGAGCAGTACTTC
CDR3: CASSQGAGSYEQYF
size: NA
V: TRBV3-1/TRBV3-2
J: TRBJ2-7
D: NA

DNA: TGTGCCAGCAGTTTGCTAAGCGAGCAGTACTTC
CDR3: CASSLLSEQYF
size: NA
V: TRBV28
J: TRBJ2-7
D: NA

DNA: TGTGCCATCAGTGAGTCAGCGAGCGGGGAGCTGTTTTTT
CDR3: CAISESASGELFF
size: NA
V: TRBV10-3
J: TRBJ2-2
D: NA

DNA: TGTGCCAGCAGCTTTCAGGGGTTAGAGACCCAGTACTTC
CDR3: CASSFQGLETQYF
size: NA
V: TRBV5-5
J: TRBJ2-5
D: NA

DNA: TGTGCCAGCAGCTTCTCGGGACAGGGACTTTCACCCCTCCACTTT
CDR3: CASSFSGQGLSPLHF
size: NA
V: TRBV7-2
J: TRBJ1-6
D: TRBD1

DNA: TGTGCCAGCAGTGGTGGAGGACCACCCCTCCACTTT
CDR3: CASSGGGPPLHF
size: once
V: TRBV2
J: TRBJ1-6
D: NA

DNA: TGTGCCAGCAGTTTATCCAGCGCCTCCTACGAGCAGTACTTC
CDR3: CASSLSSASYEQYF
size: medium-sized
V: TRBV28
J: TRBJ2-7
D: NA

DNA: TGTGCCAGCAGCTTACTCCACGAGCAGTACTTC
CDR3: CASSLLHEQYF
size: NA
V: TRBV7-9
J: TRBJ2-7
D: NA

DNA: TGTGCCAGCAGCTCCCATGGGCGGGGGGGCCCTAATGAGCAGTTCTTC
CDR3: CASSSHGRGGPNEQFF
size: NA
V: TRBV7-3
J: TRBJ2-1
D: TRBD2

DNA: TGTGCCAGTAGTGGGGGACCGGGACTAGCCCACAATGAGCAGTTCTTC
CDR3: CASSGGPGLAHNEQFF
size: NA
V: TRBV19
J: TRBJ2-1
D: TRBD2

DNA: TGTGCCAGCAGCCAAGCCGGGGGATATAACACCGGGGAGCTGTTTTTT
CDR3: CASSQAGGYNTGELFF
size: NA
V: TRBV3-1/TRBV3-2
J: TRBJ2-2
D: NA

DNA: TGTGCCAGCGCGATAGCAGAGGACAGGGGTGATTTTGGTGAAGCTTTCTTT
CDR3: CASAIAEDRGDFGEAFF
size: NA
V: TRBV2
J: TRBJ1-1
D: TRBD1

DNA: TGTGCCAGCAGCAACTGGCCCGCAGGCCCCCCTGAAGCTTTCTTT
CDR3: CASSNWPAGPPEAFF
size: once
V: TRBV6-5
J: TRBJ1-1
D: NA

DNA: TGTGCCAGCAGTTACGGGAGGGGCGGGGGCACTGAAGCTTTCTTT
CDR3: CASSYGRGGGTEAFF
size: NA
V: TRBV6-5
J: TRBJ1-1
D: NA

DNA: TGTGCCAGCCGGACTAGCGGGATAGGTGAGCAGTTCTTC
CDR3: CASRTSGIGEQFF
size: NA
V: TRBV13
J: TRBJ2-1
D: TRBD2